The following is a TCR beta chain sequence with its context. Its target antigen remains unknown. No qualities accompany the bases; no much larger clone lies one base away. The data belong to a study of control samples from healthy donors and cancer patients (dated by TCRdb to the early 2020s). The library was made by the immunoSEQ multiplex PCR assay. TCRdb carries this immuneACCESS record with in-frame sequences only. Its versions omit some clonotypes, under half of them owing to an unresolved V gene in the studies checked, with the rest unexplained. The sample data list 130,000 or so clones, and roughly 90% of these were observed just once. The top ten hold roughly 3.2% of the sample. The cysteine opens and the phenylalanine closes a CDR3 of 17 amino acids. The CDR3 DNA has 51 bases and is translated from base 1. The germline V gene (reference sequence) sets CDR1 to LGHDT and CDR2 to YNNKEL. V and J are truncated by 4 bases and 1 base respectively, leaving an intervening sequence of 16 bases.

Specimen: blood. This chain joins TRBV3-1 (or the pseudogene TRBV3-2) to TRBJ2-2; the D element could tentatively be TRBD1 or TRBD2, as 6 bases agree for each. This sequence was found in a man aged 50-60 years in good health. The nucleotide sequence is given as TGTGCCAGCAGCCCATTAGGCGGGACAAAGAACACCGGGGAGCTGTTTTTT. This is translated as CASSPLGGTKNTGELFF.